Included here is one TCR beta chain sequence, with context. The repertoire was sequenced with immunoSEQ multiplex PCR; TCRdb's copy has only in-frame clones and lacks some. The sample lists around 60,000 clones; 75% to 90% were seen once. The data were taken from a study of blood T cell repertoires in COVID-19. Per the germline V gene, CDR1 is SGHVS and CDR2 is FNYEAQ. This CDR3 comprises 14 residues. Trimming cost V 7 bases and J 2 bases; bases outside gene matches: 6. Material for sequencing was peripheral blood. The rearrangement links TRBV7-6 to TRBJ2-3; 7 nucleotides line up with TRBD2. The receptor comes from a woman aged 60-75 years with COVID-19, enrolled during active disease. This CDR3 is CASTSGGFTDTQYF. The CDR3 DNA follows: TGTGCCAGCACCTCGGGGGGATTCACAGATACGCAGTATTTT.